These 13 T cell receptor beta chains originate from one sample sequenced in a study of shared clonotypes between healthy human individuals (dated by TCRdb to about 2020). Receptor libraries were prepared by the immunoSEQ multiplex PCR assay. TCRdb stores this immuneACCESS table with in-frame sequences only. Part of the clones is absent; in the studies checked, under half of the shortfall reflects unresolved V genes, and no reason is known for the rest. The sample yields about 1.9 million clones; 90% to 95% were counted once. Clones ranked in the top ten supply more than 1.5% of the sample. CD8 naive samples were CD45RO-negative cells positively selected for CCR7, giving a CD45RA+CCR7+ population that excluded TemRA cells. Sequencing input: naive CD8+ T cells from PBMCs. The cell subset or site label of this sample denotes: CD45RA+CCR7+. These receptors all come from a man younger than 35 in good health. Some clones in this sample may be carry-over from other donors' samples.

The rearrangement joins TRBV5-5 to TRBJ1-4, with D possibly being TRBD1 (5 bases). There are 14 residues in the CDR3. V gave up 0 bases and J gave up 5 bases, with 8 bases separating them. Germline assignment: CDR1 SGHKS and CDR2 YYEKEE (reference sequence). The CDR3 protein is CASSLGQGNEKLFF. As DNA, the CDR3 is TGTGCCAGCAGCTTGGGGCAGGGAAATGAAAAACTGTTTTTT.

V and J are TRBV5-5 and TRBJ1-2; tentatively, D is TRBD1 (6 bases). The CDR3 runs to 16 residues. Per germline, CDR1 SGHKS and CDR2 YYEKEE (reference sequence). The ends were cut back, 3 bases at V and 7 bases at J, with 22 bases in the middle. The CDR3 region has the DNA TGTGCCAGCAGCTGGGGGCCAGGGCCCTCAAGGCCTGGCTACACCTTC. As protein: CASSWGPGPSRPGYTF.

CDR3 nucleotides: TGTGCCAGCAGTTTCTCCGGATTGGGCCCCACAGATACGCAGTATTTT. Translating gives CASSFSGLGPTDTQYF. The V call is TRBV27, the J call TRBJ2-3; no firm D call. CDR3 length: 16 residues. CDR1 and CDR2 from the germline V gene are MNHEY and SMNVEV (reference sequence). Trimming removed 3 bases from V and 2 bases from J, with 15 bases in between.

J is TRBJ1-5 and V is TRBV19, with 11 bases aligning to TRBD1. The CDR3 contains 17 residues. With V trimmed by 4 bases and J by 4 bases, 9 bases remained unmatched. In germline, CDR1 is LNHDA, CDR2 SQIVND (reference sequence). The CDR3 DNA is TGTGCCAGTAGTACCGGACAGGGGGCTTGGATAAATCAGCCCCAGCATTTT. This translates into CASSTGQGAWINQPQHF.

The V gene is TRBV19, the J gene TRBJ2-7; a possible D gene is TRBD1 (5 bases). Trimming took 1 base from V and 6 from J, leaving 10 bases between them. Germline V lookup: CDR1 LNHDA, CDR2 SQIVND (reference sequence). The CDR3 length is 13 residues. The CDR3 DNA reads as TGTGCCAGTAGTATAGGGACAACTCTCGAGCAGTACTTC. Residues: CASSIGTTLEQYF.

This chain uses TRBV11-3 with TRBJ2-1; 7 bases are shared with TRBD2. The CDR3 runs 15 residues. Looked up from germline, CDR1 is SGHNT and CDR2 is YENEEA. The J segment lost 5 bases and the V segment lost 3 bases, leaving 7 bases of the junction unmatched. Written as DNA, the CDR3 is TGTGCCAGCAGCTTGAGGCGGGAGACCCACAATGAGCAGTTCTTC. Its translation is CASSLRRETHNEQFF.

Details on this clone: A junction boundary mismatches the germline segment, possibly from a read error. The gene calls are TRBV7-9 and TRBJ2-3, with no clear D. The CDR3 is 14 residues long. The germline gives CDR1 SEHNR, CDR2 FQNEAQ (reference sequence). Here the CDR3 reads CANSFAGSTDTQYF. The CDR3 DNA reads as TGTGCCAACAGCTTTGCTGGATCCACAGATACGCAGTATTTT.

The chain uses TRBV28 and TRBJ1-3, with D unclear. CDR1 MDHEN and CDR2 SYDVKM come from the germline V gene. V lost 4 bases, J lost 5 bases, and 6 bases lay in between. This CDR3 contains 12 residues. CDR3 loop: CASSYGRNTIYF. CDR3 DNA sequence: TGTGCCAGCAGTTACGGCAGAAACACCATATATTTT.

The gene calls are TRBV9 and TRBJ2-2; TRBD2 matches 9 bases. CDR3 length: 17 amino acids. Trimming removed 0 bases from V and 3 bases from J; junction bases left unmatched: 6. CDR1 and CDR2 from the germline V gene are SGDLS and YYNGEE. The chain's CDR3 is CASSVDSSGTYTGELFF. In nucleotides, the CDR3 is TGTGCCAGCAGCGTAGATTCTAGCGGGACTTACACCGGGGAGCTGTTTTTT. The full variable domain, completed using reference TRBV9 and TRBJ2-2, is DSGVTQTPKHLITATGQRVTLRCSPRSGDLSVYWYQQSLDQGLQFLIQYYNGEERAKGNILERFSAQQFPDLHSELNLSSLELGDSALYFCASSVDSSGTYTGELFFGEGSRLTVL.

The chain uses TRBV13 and TRBJ1-3, with 10 bases that match TRBD1. Trimming took 5 bases from V and 2 from J; bases not matched to a gene: 3. This CDR3 comprises 15 residues. CDR1 and CDR2 from the germline V gene are PRHDT and FYEKMQ (reference sequence). Here the CDR3 DNA reads TGTGCCAGCAGCCGGGGACAGGGGCCTGGAAACACCATATATTTT. Its protein product is CASSRGQGPGNTIYF.

The chain combines TRBV29-1 with TRBJ1-2; no clear D. V was cut by 5 bases and J by 8 bases, with 12 bases left in between. This CDR3 spans 11 amino acids. CDR1 and CDR2 (germline): SQVTM, ANQGSEA. CDR3 DNA: TGCAGCGTTCGGCCCCTTTTGGGCTACACCTTC. This translates into CSVRPLLGYTF.

The chain has TRBV9 and TRBJ2-7; D not certain. Germline V lookup: CDR1 SGDLS, CDR2 YYNGEE. The V gene lost 4 bases and the J gene lost 6 bases, with 14 bases spanning the gap. The CDR3 runs to 13 residues. Written as DNA, the CDR3 is TGTGCCAGCAGCCCACTGGCCACGAGCGAGCAGTACTTC. Amino acid sequence: CASSPLATSEQYF. The variable domain in full, completed from reference TRBV9 and TRBJ2-7, reads DSGVTQTPKHLITATGQRVTLRCSPRSGDLSVYWYQQSLDQGLQFLIQYYNGEERAKGNILERFSAQQFPDLHSELNLSSLELGDSALYFCASSPLATSEQYFGPGTRLTVT.

CDR3: CASSLSWQGAWEQYF. CDR3 coding DNA: TGTGCCAGCAGTTTATCGTGGCAGGGGGCCTGGGAGCAGTACTTC. The V call is TRBV27, the J call TRBJ2-7; TRBD1 matches 8 bases. CDR3 length: 15 residues. V lost 0 bases to trimming and J lost 7 bases; unmatched junction nucleotides: 8. The germline V gene has CDR1 MNHEY and CDR2 SMNVEV (reference sequence).